Following are 9 T cell receptor beta chains from one sample sequenced in a study of CD8 T cells in ankylosing spondylitis. From the 5' RACE reads, TCRdb called clonotypes with MiXCR, one entry per CDR3 protein. Of 39,000 or so distinct CDR3 sequences in the sample, 2.5% to 3.5% were seen once. Sequencing was done on a sample of blood, either unsorted or a sorted T cell fraction (not recorded which). The receptors were gathered from a male donor with ankylosing spondylitis or in good health (not recorded which).

This clonotype was counted ten times or more. V is TRBV23-1 and J is TRBJ2-3, with TRBD1 matching over 7 bases. TRBV23-1 is given ORF status, its function remaining uncertain. The CDR3 sequence is 17 residues long. With V trimmed by 0 bases and J by 5 bases, 11 bases remained unmatched. CDR3 in amino acids: CASSQSLDRTPKDTQYF. The CDR3 region has the DNA TGCGCCAGCAGTCAATCCCTGGACAGGACCCCCAAAGATACGCAGTATTTT.

Ten or more counts support this clonotype. The chain recombines TRBV9 with TRBJ2-1; 10 nucleotides agree with TRBD2. V was clipped by 0 bases and J by 15 bases; unmatched bases: 3. Germline CDR1 SGDLS, CDR2 YYNGEE. The CDR3 runs 12 residues. Here the CDR3 DNA reads TGTGCCAGCAGCGTAGAAGGGACTAGCGTGTTCTTC. As protein: CASSVEGTSVFF. Filled out from reference TRBV9 and TRBJ2-1, the complete variable domain reads DSGVTQTPKHLITATGQRVTLRCSPRSGDLSVYWYQQSLDQGLQFLIQYYNGEERAKGNILERFSAQQFPDLHSELNLSSLELGDSALYFCASSVEGTSVFFGPGTRLTVL.

Many counts were recorded for this clonotype. The chain is built from TRBV9 and TRBJ2-1, with 9 bases identical to TRBD1. The ends lost 4 bases at V and 7 bases at J; junction bases unmatched: 9. Germline V gives CDR1 SGDLS, CDR2 YYNGEE. The CDR3 spans 15 residues. The chain's CDR3 is CASSSGQGLYNEQFF. The CDR3 nucleotides are TGTGCCAGCAGCAGCGGACAGGGGCTATATAATGAGCAGTTCTTC.

This clonotype was seen at least ten times. The V and J genes are TRBV21-1 and TRBJ2-3; the tabulated D call, TRBD2, remains unverified against the DNA. TRBV21-1 is a listed pseudogene. The CDR3 runs to 14 residues. CDR3 in DNA: TGTGCCAGCATTCGTCCGCTTGGAGGAGATACGCAGTATTTT. Amino acids: CASIRPLGGDTQYF.

This clonotype was counted ten times or more. The V gene is TRBV9, the J gene TRBJ2-1, with D perhaps given as TRBD1 or TRBD2 (5 bases each). Trimming left V 0 bases short and J 3 bases short, with 10 bases between. Germline V CDR1 and CDR2: SGDLS, YYNGEE. The CDR3 loop spans 15 amino acids. The CDR3 coding sequence is TGTGCCAGCAGCGTAGAGAAGAGGGGCTACAATGAGCAGTTCTTC. Its translation: CASSVEKRGYNEQFF. Complete variable domain (other parts from reference TRBV9 and TRBJ2-1): DSGVTQTPKHLITATGQRVTLRCSPRSGDLSVYWYQQSLDQGLQFLIQYYNGEERAKGNILERFSAQQFPDLHSELNLSSLELGDSALYFCASSVEKRGYNEQFFGPGTRLTVL.

By proportion, this clonotype is medium-sized (0.01 to 0.1%). The V gene is TRBV9, the J gene TRBJ2-2, with 9 bases identical to TRBD1. The CDR3 is 16 residues long. Trimming took 3 bases from V and 5 from J; bases not matched to a gene: 8. Germline loops: CDR1 SGDLS, CDR2 YYNGEE. The CDR3 bases are TGTGCCAGCAGCGAGGCCGGGACAGGGAGGACCGGGGAGCTGTTTTTT. Translated, it gives CASSEAGTGRTGELFF.

This clonotype was counted ten times or more. The chain couples TRBV9 to TRBJ2-2, with 9 bases fitting TRBD1. The germline gives CDR1 SGDLS, CDR2 YYNGEE. The CDR3 consists of 16 residues. Trimming removed 2 bases from V and 7 bases from J; junction bases left unmatched: 9. The CDR3 coding sequence is TGTGCCAGCAGCGTTGAACCGGGACAGGGTGGCGGGGAGCTGTTTTTT. This codes for CASSVEPGQGGGELFF.

The table lists this clonotype with a few counts. This chain joins TRBV12-2 and TRBJ1-4; TRBD1, the D gene given by the table, was not confirmed from the DNA. TRBV12-2 is marked as a pseudogene. The CDR3 runs 21 residues. The CDR3 loop reads CASRPQGKDKGDASTNEKLFF. CDR3 nucleotide sequence: TGTGCAAGTCGCCCCCAAGGGAAGGACAAGGGGGACGCCTCAACTAATGAAAAACTGTTTTTT.

In its sample, this clonotype was seen many times. This rearrangement joins TRBV9 to TRBJ1-4; D is perhaps TRBD1 (5 bases). The CDR3 sequence is 16 residues long. Germline V gene lookup returns CDR1 SGDLS and CDR2 YYNGEE. V gave up 4 bases and J gave up 0 bases, with 13 bases separating them. The CDR3 region has the DNA TGTGCCAGCAGCTCAGGGAACGCTGCAACTAATGAAAAACTGTTTTTT. Its protein product is CASSSGNAATNEKLFF.